This passage covers 5 T cell receptor beta chains from one sample sequenced in a study of T cell responses to AZD1222 COVID-19 vaccine. Method: immunoSEQ multiplex PCR; TCRdb's copy keeps in-frame clones and lacks some. In the table there are about 130,000 clones, about 85% of which are singletons. The starting material was peripheral blood, obtained 28 days after the second AZD1222 dose. The receptors here all came from an adult who received the AZD1222 COVID-19 vaccine.

J is TRBJ1-1 and V is TRBV6-4; 8 nucleotides agree with TRBD1. After removal of 2 bases from V and 12 bases from J, the junction contained 8 bases not matched to a gene. Germline V CDR1 and CDR2: MRHNA, SNTAGT. This CDR3 region has 13 residues. This CDR3 reads CASSDLIGDRSFF. CDR3 in DNA: TGTGCCAGCAGTGACCTCATAGGGGACAGGTCTTTCTTT.

The genes are TRBV3-1 (or the pseudogene TRBV3-2) and TRBJ1-1; possibly TRBD1 for D (5 bases). The germline V gene encodes CDR1 LGHDT and CDR2 YNNKEL (reference sequence). The V and J ends lost 4 bases and 4 bases respectively, with 16 bases between them. CDR3 length: 15 residues. CDR3: CASSPGPAGGTEAFF. CDR3 nucleotide sequence: TGTGCCAGCAGCCCCGGACCGGCGGGGGGCACTGAAGCTTTCTTT.

The rearrangement joins TRBV5-1 to TRBJ2-2; 10 nucleotides line up with TRBD1. The CDR3 has 16 amino acids. V lost 3 bases, J lost 8 bases, and 10 bases stayed unmatched. The germline V gene encodes CDR1 SGHRS and CDR2 YFSETQ. CDR3 sequence (DNA): TGCGCCAGCAGCTGGGACAGGGGCGTATCGTCGGGGGAGCTGTTTTTT. Encoded protein: CASSWDRGVSSGELFF.

V and J are TRBV7-2 and TRBJ2-7; 10 bases are shared with TRBD2. CDR1 is SGHTA, CDR2 FQGNSA, per germline. The CDR3 consists of 14 residues. The V segment lost 5 bases and the J segment 5 bases; nucleotides outside the gene matches: 6. The CDR3 nucleotides read TGTGCCAGCAGCCCAGCGGGGGGGCCGAACGAGCAGTACTTC. The encoded protein is CASSPAGGPNEQYF.

This clone was counted only a few times. Written as DNA, the CDR3 is TGTGCCATTTATGATCGGGGCACCAGCTCCTACGAGCAGTACTTC. Protein sequence: CAIYDRGTSSYEQYF. The rearrangement links TRBV10-3 to TRBJ2-7; D tentatively fits TRBD1 or TRBD2 (5 bases each). CDR3 size: 15 residues. Deletions cut 9 bases from V and 0 bases from J, with 18 bases between. In germline, CDR1 is ENHRY, CDR2 SYGVKD.